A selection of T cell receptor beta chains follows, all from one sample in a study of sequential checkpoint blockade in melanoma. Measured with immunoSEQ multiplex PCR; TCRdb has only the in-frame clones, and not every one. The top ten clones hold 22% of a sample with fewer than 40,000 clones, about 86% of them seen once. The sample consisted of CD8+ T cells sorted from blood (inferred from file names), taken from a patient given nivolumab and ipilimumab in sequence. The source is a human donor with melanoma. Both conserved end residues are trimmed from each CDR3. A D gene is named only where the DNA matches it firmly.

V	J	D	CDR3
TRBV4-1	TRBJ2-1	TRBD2	ASSLLGLAGSYNEQF
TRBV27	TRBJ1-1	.	ASSLNVWGETEAF
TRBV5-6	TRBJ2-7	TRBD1	ASSLGTGIHEQY
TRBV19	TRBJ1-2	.	ASSLAREDGYT
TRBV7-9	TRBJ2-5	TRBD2	ASSSPTPGLGQETQY
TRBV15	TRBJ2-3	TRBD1	ATSRITGADTQY
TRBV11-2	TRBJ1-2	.	ASSLGLGRNYGYT
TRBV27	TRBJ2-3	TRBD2	ASSKLAVEGTDTQY
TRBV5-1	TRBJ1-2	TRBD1	ASSWDRGNYGYT
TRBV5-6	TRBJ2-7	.	ASSSRDSSHEQY
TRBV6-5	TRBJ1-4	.	ASSYSSGGKLF
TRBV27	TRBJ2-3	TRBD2	ASSHGLAGRGTDTQY
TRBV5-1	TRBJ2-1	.	ASSLAGDEQF
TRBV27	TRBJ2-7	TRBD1	ASSIQQGNEQY
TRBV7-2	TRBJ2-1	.	ASSLGASAGI
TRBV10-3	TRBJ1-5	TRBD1	AISETGGAGNQPQH
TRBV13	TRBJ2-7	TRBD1	ASSSHGQGTYEQY
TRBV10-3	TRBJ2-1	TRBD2	AISDGGSDYNEQF
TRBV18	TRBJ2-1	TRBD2	ASSLAGEGNNEQF
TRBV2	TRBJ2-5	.	ASSGLVADQETQY
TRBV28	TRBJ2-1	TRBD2	ASAGVEGYEQF
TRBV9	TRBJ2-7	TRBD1	ASSVLGGFYEQY
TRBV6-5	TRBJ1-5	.	ASSQATEGNQPQH
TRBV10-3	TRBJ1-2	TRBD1	ATLTGGYGYT
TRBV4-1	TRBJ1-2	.	ASSLTLGEGHGYT
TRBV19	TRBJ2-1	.	ASSIAGGTYNEQF
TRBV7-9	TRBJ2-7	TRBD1	ASSSGTGPWDEQY
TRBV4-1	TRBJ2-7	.	ASSQDIENEQY
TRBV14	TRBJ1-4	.	ASSRHAGGADEKLF
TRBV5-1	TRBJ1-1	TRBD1	ASSSNRGSTEAF
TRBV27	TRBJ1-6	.	ASSPPRVQHSPLH
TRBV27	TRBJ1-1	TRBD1	ASSYGTGLRAF
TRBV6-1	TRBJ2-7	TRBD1	ASSEQGAQDEQY
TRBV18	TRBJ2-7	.	ASSPNIYEQY
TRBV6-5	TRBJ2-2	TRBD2	ASSYSSGVFTGELF
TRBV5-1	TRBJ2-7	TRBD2	ASRFEREPGEQY
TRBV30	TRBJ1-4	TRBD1	AWSVDRVEKLF
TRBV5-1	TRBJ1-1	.	ASSQMGRGNTEAF
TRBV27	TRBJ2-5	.	ASSLIRSGETQY